This T cell receptor beta chain is from a study of blood T cell repertoires in COVID-19. About the study: Samples representing acute and convalescent COVID-19 were sourced from the United States, Italy and Spain.

Per the study methods: The assay estimated nucleated cells by amplifying reference gene primers. Only in-frame clones appear in the TCRdb table, and some are missing; sequencing was by immunoSEQ multiplex PCR. V and J calls and clone size come straight from that table; D and trimming were deduced from the DNA. The sample holds 200,000 to 300,000 clones; roughly 88% are singletons and the top ten take 0.7%. This clone was seen more than once but under ten times. V trimming: 1 base; J trimming: 3 bases; junction bases outside the gene matches: 9. Germline CDR1 is MDHEN and CDR2 is SYDVKM. The CDR3 runs 17 residues.

The J gene is TRBJ1-5, the V gene TRBV28, with TRBD1 identical over 7 bases. Sequencing was carried out using peripheral blood. This TCR was sampled from a human donor in a cohort sampled during active COVID-19. The CDR3 bases are TGTGCCAGCAGTTTATCTTGGGACAGAGAGTCCAATCAGCCCCAGCATTTT. Its protein is CASSLSWDRESNQPQHF.